This T cell receptor (beta chain) stems from a study of T cell responses to AZD1222 COVID-19 vaccine (dated by TCRdb to about 2021). About the investigation overall: AZD1222 recipients with second doses at about 4 weeks or about 12 weeks were pooled, because spike-specific TCR depth and breadth did not differ between schedules. Enrollment into the trials was organized by age into subgroups of 18-55, 56-69 and 70-plus years, and those subgroups contained approximately 160, 26 and 62 TCR-sequenced participants, respectively. TCR sequencing covered 233 trial participants: 200 to 210 given two doses of AZD1222 and about 26 given two doses of MenACWY control vaccine.

Broad study findings and their caveats: Because no samples from the day 14 peak response were available, repertoires could be characterized only after the peak T cell response. Reportedly, almost half of the unique spike-specific TCRs recognized epitopes lying outside the regions that are mutated in the B.1.351 and B.1.1.7 variants. The vaccine-associated CD4 TCRs covered the entire spike protein, and the dominant responses fell in regions 160-218 and 743-854. Conclusions about previously exposed vaccinees are limited, since just six or seven AZD1222 recipients were seropositive for SARS-CoV-2 at baseline. The 56-69-year group was small, and its depth increase did not reach significance, likely because of low power. Participants were mostly white British and included more females than males, and it was suggested by the authors that clonal diversity may have been underestimated. After two AZD1222 doses, both the breadth and the depth of spike-specific TCRs were significantly higher than at day 0 and than in MenACWY recipients.

With respect to this clone: The clone's antigen remains unknown. Per-base quality was not reported, and no clone a single base away is much larger than it.

The CDR3 regions of human TCRbeta chains were analyzed by immunosequencing. Under the source paper's analysis protocol: Repertoire TCRs were matched against a reference library of SARS-CoV-2-specific TCRs generated with the MIRA antigen-specificity platform. Breadth meant the fraction of unique TCRs that were SARS-CoV-2-associated, whereas depth meant the fraction of total T cells that were SARS-CoV-2-associated. Using the MIRA data, each spike-specific TCR was assigned both to the spike region to which the TCR was reactive and to a CD4 or CD8 class. Log10-transformed breadth and depth values were compared by one-way ANOVA with Sidak's multiple comparisons tests. Sourced from immuneACCESS, this table was stored by TCRdb with only in-frame sequences that have V and J called. A share of the clones is absent; for the studies checked, an unresolved V gene accounts for under half, and the remainder has no known explanation. The V and J calls and clone size are taken from that table; D and trimming were inferred from the DNA. This sample has 65,000 to 95,000 clones in its table, and approximately 84% of those were observed once. About 13% of the sample lies in the top ten.

From the cysteine through the phenylalanine, the CDR3 covers 15 amino acids. The kept DNA is CDR3 alone, 45 bases in frame from the first base. V is cut by 4 bases and J by 8 bases, and the space between the germline ends is 20 bases. CDR1 and CDR2 are drawn from the germline V gene (reference sequence): LGHDT, YNNKEL. Reading the label with the study, this specimen's time point is: baseline before first vaccination. Vaccinee samples came from UK trials COV001 and COV002, including a single-blind randomized controlled phase 2/3 trial of AZD1222 (ChAdOx1 nCoV-19) in healthy adults. For TCRbeta chain sequencing, PBMC samples from trial participants were taken at day 0 and at day 28 after the second dose.

This sequence uses TRBV3-1 (or the pseudogene TRBV3-2) and TRBJ1-2; TRBD1 is a possible D gene, resting on 6 matching bases. Sequenced material: peripheral blood, taken on day 0 of AZD1222 vaccination. The source is an adult in good health. The nucleotide sequence reads TGTGCCAGCAGCCCCCTCGGGGGGGCCAGACAGGGCTACACCTTC. This is translated as CASSPLGGARQGYTF.